This TCR beta chain derives from a study of T cell changes during pregnancy in multiple sclerosis. CDR1 and CDR2 (germline): MNHEY, SVGAGI. The ends were cut back, 3 bases at V and 2 bases at J, with 17 bases in the middle. The CDR3 length is 16 residues. Libraries were prepared by immunoSEQ multiplex PCR; TCRdb keeps only in-frame clonotypes and omits some of them. The sample lists tens of thousands of clones, about 94% occurring once. The chain couples TRBV6-5 to TRBJ2-7; tentatively, D is TRBD1 (6 bases). This TCR was recovered from a female donor with multiple sclerosis, enrolled in a pregnancy study. The sequencing used peripheral blood, collected in the third trimester of pregnancy. For the CDR3, the DNA is TGTGCCAGCAGTTATCTTATGGGGGCAGCTACCTACGAGCAGTACTTC. Protein: CASSYLMGAATYEQYF.